The clone carrying this T cell receptor (beta chain) appeared many times. The target antigen is unknown. This record comes from a study of early T cells in non-severe SARS-CoV-2 infection. Across the study: It was bulk RNA from unsorted whole blood that was sequenced, and the chains were unpaired. Study-wide results and caveats: Sequences matched to VDJdb favored anti-spike CD8 responses, while private and CD4 specificities were missed.

Unique molecular identifiers (one per individual cDNA molecule) were attached. Via MiXCR, TCRdb re-called the 5' RACE reads, giving one row per CDR3 protein. The table lists about 36,000 distinct CDR3 sequences, 5% to 6% of them singletons. This receptor was identified in an adult who was a healthcare worker with PCR-confirmed SARS-CoV-2 infection or an uninfected control (not recorded which). The sequenced sample was whole blood.

The DNA for the CDR3 is TGCAGTGCTAGTGAACGGAGGGGGAGCTCCTACGAGCAGTACTTC. It is translated as CSASERRGSSYEQYF. The chain carries TRBV20-1 and TRBJ2-7; either TRBD1 or TRBD2 may fit D (6 bases each). V was cut by 3 bases and J by 0 bases, with 15 bases left in between. This CDR3 region has 15 residues. Looked up from germline, CDR1 is DFQATT and CDR2 is SNEGSKA (reference sequence).